The rows below give T cell receptor beta chains drawn from one sample of a study of blood T cell repertoires in COVID-19. TCRdb's table, derived via immunoSEQ multiplex PCR, lists solely in-frame clones and lacks some. Here the sample spans 220,000 or so clones, almost 90% being singletons. The sequenced sample consisted of PBMCs or T cells enriched from blood (not recorded which). These TCRs come from a man under 40 who had been exposed to COVID-19. Each CDR3 is given with its conserved first and last residue. Fields, in order: V gene, clone size, J gene, D gene, CDR3 DNA, CDR3 protein. D genes are given only for firm matches. The size of a clone is reported for some rows only, either as once, few or many, or as a class for expanded clones.

v_call: TRBV4-2
clone_size: -
j_call: TRBJ2-2
d_call: TRBD1
cdr3_nt: TGTGCCAGCAGCCAAGATATTGGCAGGGGGCGCTCCGGGGAGCTGTTTTTT
cdr3_aa: CASSQDIGRGRSGELFF

v_call: TRBV5-4
clone_size: -
j_call: TRBJ2-5
d_call: TRBD2
cdr3_nt: TGTGCCAGCAGCTTGGTAGCGGGGGAAGAGACCCAGTACTTC
cdr3_aa: CASSLVAGEETQYF

v_call: TRBV7-2
clone_size: -
j_call: TRBJ2-5
d_call: TRBD2
cdr3_nt: TGTGCCAGCAGCCGCGGGACTAGTCGTGGTGGGACCCAGTACTTC
cdr3_aa: CASSRGTSRGGTQYF

v_call: TRBV5-8
clone_size: many
j_call: TRBJ2-2
d_call: -
cdr3_nt: TGTGCCAGCAGCTTACGACAGCTCCGACCGAACACCGGGGAGCTGTTTTTT
cdr3_aa: CASSLRQLRPNTGELFF

v_call: TRBV11-2
clone_size: -
j_call: TRBJ2-1
d_call: TRBD2
cdr3_nt: TGTGCCAGCAGCCATGGCCCGACTAGCGGGGGGTACAATGAGCAGTTCTTC
cdr3_aa: CASSHGPTSGGYNEQFF

v_call: TRBV24-1
clone_size: -
j_call: TRBJ1-4
d_call: TRBD1
cdr3_nt: TGTGCCACCAATTCCGGGACAGGGACAGGGAAGGAAACGGATGAAAAACTGTTTTTT
cdr3_aa: CATNSGTGTGKETDEKLFF

v_call: TRBV6-5
clone_size: few
j_call: TRBJ1-3
d_call: -
cdr3_nt: TGTGCCAGCAGAGCGGGAGTCTCCTCTGGAAACACCATATATTTT
cdr3_aa: CASRAGVSSGNTIYF

v_call: TRBV7-9
clone_size: once
j_call: TRBJ1-1
d_call: -
cdr3_nt: TGTGCCAGCAGCCCAAACAGGTTGAACACTGAAGCTTTCTTT
cdr3_aa: CASSPNRLNTEAFF

v_call: TRBV4-3
clone_size: -
j_call: TRBJ2-3
d_call: -
cdr3_nt: TGCGCCAGCAGCCAAGATGCCGGTACAGATACGCAGTATTTT
cdr3_aa: CASSQDAGTDTQYF

v_call: TRBV5-1
clone_size: -
j_call: TRBJ2-4
d_call: TRBD2
cdr3_nt: TGCGCCAGCAGCTTGGAGGGGCTAGCGGGGGGATTAGCCAAAAACATTCAGTACTTC
cdr3_aa: CASSLEGLAGGLAKNIQYF

v_call: TRBV9
clone_size: -
j_call: TRBJ1-2
d_call: -
cdr3_nt: TGTGCCAGCAGCCACTCGGGGGGCGGGGATGGCTACACCTTC
cdr3_aa: CASSHSGGGDGYTF

v_call: TRBV27
clone_size: -
j_call: TRBJ2-1
d_call: TRBD2
cdr3_nt: TGTGCCAGCAGTTCCCCGACTAGCGGGGGGCCTGTGCCCTACAATGAGCAGTTCTTC
cdr3_aa: CASSSPTSGGPVPYNEQFF

v_call: TRBV10-1
clone_size: few
j_call: TRBJ1-1
d_call: -
cdr3_nt: TGCGCCAGCAGTAGGCAGGGTACTGAAGCTTTCTTT
cdr3_aa: CASSRQGTEAFF

v_call: TRBV10-1
clone_size: few
j_call: TRBJ2-7
d_call: -
cdr3_nt: TGCGCCAGCAGTCGGTCGGGTGGCCGGACCTACGAGCAGTACTTC
cdr3_aa: CASSRSGGRTYEQYF

v_call: TRBV13
clone_size: -
j_call: TRBJ1-2
d_call: -
cdr3_nt: TGTGCCAGCGGGGCAGGGGAGGGCTACACCTTC
cdr3_aa: CASGAGEGYTF

v_call: TRBV5-4
clone_size: few
j_call: TRBJ2-1
d_call: TRBD2
cdr3_nt: TGTGCCAGCAGCTCAATGCTAGCGGGGAGATACAATGAGCAGTTCTTC
cdr3_aa: CASSSMLAGRYNEQFF

v_call: TRBV6-5
clone_size: -
j_call: TRBJ1-3
d_call: -
cdr3_nt: TGTGCCAGCAGTCTCAACTTGAGGACTGGAAACACCATATATTTT
cdr3_aa: CASSLNLRTGNTIYF

v_call: TRBV19
clone_size: -
j_call: TRBJ2-3
d_call: TRBD1
cdr3_nt: TGTGCCAGTAGTAGGGAGAGGACAGGGGCGCAGTATTTT
cdr3_aa: CASSRERTGAQYF

v_call: TRBV27
clone_size: -
j_call: TRBJ1-4
d_call: TRBD1
cdr3_nt: TGTGCCAGCAGTTTCTTCCCTCCGGGACAGGGGATAGCGGCAACTAATGAAAAACTGTTTTTT
cdr3_aa: CASSFFPPGQGIAATNEKLFF

v_call: TRBV5-1
clone_size: -
j_call: TRBJ1-4
d_call: -
cdr3_nt: TGCGCCAGCAGCTTAGACAGTGCAACTAATGAAAAACTGTTTTTT
cdr3_aa: CASSLDSATNEKLFF

v_call: TRBV29-1
clone_size: -
j_call: TRBJ2-7
d_call: TRBD2
cdr3_nt: TGCAGCGTTGCTGGGACTAGCGGGGGTTACGAGCAGTACTTC
cdr3_aa: CSVAGTSGGYEQYF

v_call: TRBV6-5
clone_size: -
j_call: TRBJ2-5
d_call: -
cdr3_nt: TGTGCCAGCAGTCGGGAGCCTAGATCGTCCCAGTACTTC
cdr3_aa: CASSREPRSSQYF

v_call: TRBV7-9
clone_size: -
j_call: TRBJ2-1
d_call: TRBD2
cdr3_nt: TGTGCCAGCAGTCCCCTGTCGGTGAGCGGGGGCCCGAAGGGCAATGAGCAGTTCTTC
cdr3_aa: CASSPLSVSGGPKGNEQFF

v_call: TRBV2
clone_size: once
j_call: TRBJ1-2
d_call: TRBD1
cdr3_nt: TGTGCCAGCAGTGAATCGGACAGGGGCTTTTATGGCTACACCTTC
cdr3_aa: CASSESDRGFYGYTF

v_call: TRBV5-1
clone_size: -
j_call: TRBJ1-5
d_call: TRBD1
cdr3_nt: TGCGCCAGCAGCGCCACAGGGGTTGGCAATCAGCCCCAGCATTTT
cdr3_aa: CASSATGVGNQPQHF

v_call: TRBV9
clone_size: -
j_call: TRBJ2-1
d_call: -
cdr3_nt: TGTGCCAGCACCACGGAGCTCTACAATGAGCAGTTCTTC
cdr3_aa: CASTTELYNEQFF

v_call: TRBV4-2
clone_size: -
j_call: TRBJ2-6
d_call: -
cdr3_nt: TGTGCCAGCAGCCAAGAACGGTTTCGGTCCTCTGGGGCCAACGTCCTGACTTTC
cdr3_aa: CASSQERFRSSGANVLTF

v_call: TRBV5-4
clone_size: once
j_call: TRBJ2-5
d_call: -
cdr3_nt: TGTGCCAGCAGGTTGGGGGGAGAGAGGACCCAGTACTTC
cdr3_aa: CASRLGGERTQYF

v_call: TRBV12-5
clone_size: -
j_call: TRBJ1-2
d_call: -
cdr3_nt: TGTGCTAGTGGTCATTCTAACTATGGCTACACCTTC
cdr3_aa: CASGHSNYGYTF

v_call: TRBV10-1
clone_size: -
j_call: TRBJ2-2
d_call: -
cdr3_nt: TGCGCCAGCAGTGAATTTCGAGCAGCGGGGAACACCGGGGAGCTGTTTTTT
cdr3_aa: CASSEFRAAGNTGELFF

v_call: TRBV4-1
clone_size: -
j_call: TRBJ1-5
d_call: -
cdr3_nt: TGCGCCAGCAGCCAAGAGGGCAGTAGATTCAATCAGCCCCAGCATTTT
cdr3_aa: CASSQEGSRFNQPQHF

v_call: TRBV9
clone_size: -
j_call: TRBJ1-4
d_call: -
cdr3_nt: TGTGCCAGCAGCGTAGAAGCAGGGGTGGAAAAACTGTTTTTT
cdr3_aa: CASSVEAGVEKLFF

v_call: TRBV6-6
clone_size: -
j_call: TRBJ1-5
d_call: -
cdr3_nt: TGTGCCAGCAGTTACGGACACGAACAGCCCCAGCATTTT
cdr3_aa: CASSYGHEQPQHF

v_call: TRBV13
clone_size: -
j_call: TRBJ2-1
d_call: TRBD2
cdr3_nt: TGTGCCAGCAGCGAACGAGCGGGGGGAACCTACAATGAGCAGTTCTTC
cdr3_aa: CASSERAGGTYNEQFF

v_call: TRBV2
clone_size: -
j_call: TRBJ1-4
d_call: TRBD1
cdr3_nt: TGTGCCAGCAGAGTACCGGGACAGAGTAATGAAAAACTGTTTTTT
cdr3_aa: CASRVPGQSNEKLFF

v_call: TRBV29-1
clone_size: -
j_call: TRBJ2-7
d_call: TRBD1
cdr3_nt: TGCAGCGTTGTCGGGCAGGGGGCCGGCGAGCAGTACTTC
cdr3_aa: CSVVGQGAGEQYF